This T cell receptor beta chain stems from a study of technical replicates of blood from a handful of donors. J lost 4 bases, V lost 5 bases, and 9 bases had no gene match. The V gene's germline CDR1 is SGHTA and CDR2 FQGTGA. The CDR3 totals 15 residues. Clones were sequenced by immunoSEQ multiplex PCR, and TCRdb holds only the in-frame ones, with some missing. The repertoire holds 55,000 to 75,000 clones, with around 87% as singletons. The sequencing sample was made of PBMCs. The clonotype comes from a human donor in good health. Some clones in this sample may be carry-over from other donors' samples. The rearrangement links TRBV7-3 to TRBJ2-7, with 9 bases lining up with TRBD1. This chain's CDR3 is CASSPGTGRAYEQYF. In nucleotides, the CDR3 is TGTGCCAGCAGCCCCGGGACAGGGCGGGCGTACGAGCAGTACTTC.